These T cell receptor beta chains were read from a single sample in a study of CD8 T cells in Susac syndrome. One entry per CDR3 protein, called by TCRdb with MiXCR from the immunoSEQ multiplex PCR reads. The sample consists of roughly 75,000 distinct CDR3 sequences, roughly 93% of them appearing once. Sequenced sample: CD4+ T cells from PBMCs. The receptor source for this set is a human donor with Susac syndrome. The CDR3 runs from the conserved cysteine through the conserved F or W. Fields, in order: V gene, J gene, clone size, D gene, CDR3 protein, CDR3 DNA. D genes are given only for firm matches. The size of a clone is reported for some rows only, either as once, few or many, or as a class for expanded clones.

V gene: TRBV7-6; J gene: TRBJ1-1; clone size: NA; D gene: NA; CDR3 protein: CASSPGPSWMNTEAFF; CDR3 DNA: TGTGCCAGCAGCCCCGGCCCGTCATGGATGAACACTGAAGCTTTCTTT
V gene: TRBV20-1; J gene: TRBJ2-7; clone size: few; D gene: TRBD1; CDR3 protein: CSARSDRVKGEQYF; CDR3 DNA: TGCAGTGCTAGAAGTGACAGGGTGAAGGGCGAGCAGTACTTC
V gene: TRBV9; J gene: TRBJ2-4; clone size: once; D gene: NA; CDR3 protein: CASSVDQGSNIQYF; CDR3 DNA: TGTGCCAGCAGCGTAGACCAGGGGAGTAACATTCAGTACTTC
V gene: TRBV2; J gene: TRBJ2-3; clone size: NA; D gene: NA; CDR3 protein: CASRARHWADTQYF; CDR3 DNA: TGTGCCAGCAGGGCGCGCCACTGGGCAGATACGCAGTATTTT
V gene: TRBV5-1; J gene: TRBJ1-2; clone size: NA; D gene: NA; CDR3 protein: CASSPRRGAGGYTF; CDR3 DNA: TGCGCCAGCAGCCCCCGGAGGGGGGCGGGGGGCTACACCTTC
V gene: TRBV7-9; J gene: TRBJ2-5; clone size: NA; D gene: NA; CDR3 protein: CASSLARWDNQETQYF; CDR3 DNA: TGTGCCAGCAGCTTAGCCCGCTGGGACAACCAAGAGACCCAGTACTTC
V gene: TRBV7-2; J gene: TRBJ1-5; clone size: NA; D gene: NA; CDR3 protein: CASSLSRASNQPQHF; CDR3 DNA: TGTGCCAGCAGCTTGAGTAGGGCCAGCAATCAGCCCCAGCATTTT
V gene: TRBV9; J gene: TRBJ1-2; clone size: NA; D gene: TRBD1; CDR3 protein: CASSAGTVYGYTF; CDR3 DNA: TGTGCCAGCAGCGCCGGGACAGTCTATGGCTACACCTTC
V gene: TRBV28; J gene: TRBJ1-2; clone size: NA; D gene: NA; CDR3 protein: CASNGQPPNYGYTF; CDR3 DNA: TGTGCCAGCAACGGACAGCCACCTAACTATGGCTACACCTTC
V gene: TRBV7-9; J gene: TRBJ2-6; clone size: NA; D gene: NA; CDR3 protein: CASSLVRSSGANVLTF; CDR3 DNA: TGTGCCAGCAGCCTGGTCAGAAGCTCTGGGGCCAACGTCCTGACTTTC
V gene: TRBV20-1; J gene: TRBJ2-6; clone size: NA; D gene: NA; CDR3 protein: CSARDISRYSGANVLTF; CDR3 DNA: TGCAGTGCTAGAGATATTTCCAGGTACTCTGGGGCCAACGTCCTGACTTTC
V gene: TRBV7-9; J gene: TRBJ2-3; clone size: NA; D gene: NA; CDR3 protein: CASSTSPLTDTQYF; CDR3 DNA: TGTGCCAGCAGCACTTCCCCATTAACAGATACGCAGTATTTT
V gene: TRBV6-2/TRBV6-3; J gene: TRBJ2-4; clone size: few; D gene: TRBD1; CDR3 protein: CASSTGTGKNIQYF; CDR3 DNA: TGTGCCAGCAGTACAGGGACAGGGAAAAACATTCAGTACTTC
V gene: TRBV20-1; J gene: TRBJ2-7; clone size: NA; D gene: TRBD1; CDR3 protein: CSASRQGAAAYEQYF; CDR3 DNA: TGCAGTGCTAGCCGACAGGGGGCGGCTGCCTACGAGCAGTACTTC
V gene: TRBV10-3; J gene: TRBJ2-5; clone size: NA; D gene: NA; CDR3 protein: CAISESRRPQETQYF; CDR3 DNA: TGTGCCATCAGTGAGTCGCGGAGGCCCCAGGAGACCCAGTACTTC
V gene: TRBV11-3; J gene: TRBJ2-5; clone size: NA; D gene: NA; CDR3 protein: CASSLDSGGGFQETQYF; CDR3 DNA: TGTGCCAGCAGCTTAGATTCTGGTGGGGGTTTCCAAGAGACCCAGTACTTC
V gene: TRBV7-9; J gene: TRBJ1-1; clone size: NA; D gene: NA; CDR3 protein: CASSLGGKNTEAFF; CDR3 DNA: TGTGCCAGCAGCTTAGGTGGGAAGAACACTGAAGCTTTCTTT
V gene: TRBV7-2; J gene: TRBJ1-2; clone size: NA; D gene: NA; CDR3 protein: CASSYNRENYGYTF; CDR3 DNA: TGTGCCAGCAGCTACAACAGGGAAAACTATGGCTACACCTTC
V gene: TRBV7-3; J gene: TRBJ2-2; clone size: NA; D gene: NA; CDR3 protein: CASSLFGTVNTGELFF; CDR3 DNA: TGTGCCAGCAGCTTATTCGGGACGGTTAACACCGGGGAGCTGTTTTTT
V gene: TRBV5-1; J gene: TRBJ2-1; clone size: once; D gene: TRBD1; CDR3 protein: CASSFLQGAGNEQFF; CDR3 DNA: TGCGCCAGCAGCTTCTTACAGGGGGCTGGAAATGAGCAGTTCTTC
V gene: TRBV6-1; J gene: TRBJ2-7; clone size: NA; D gene: NA; CDR3 protein: CASSEAHKGYEQYF; CDR3 DNA: TGTGCCAGCAGTGAAGCGCATAAGGGCTACGAGCAGTACTTC
V gene: TRBV7-2; J gene: TRBJ2-1; clone size: NA; D gene: NA; CDR3 protein: CASSLDSSHYNEQFF; CDR3 DNA: TGTGCCAGCAGCTTAGACAGCAGCCACTACAATGAGCAGTTCTTC
V gene: TRBV29-1; J gene: TRBJ2-5; clone size: NA; D gene: NA; CDR3 protein: CSVDGVRETQYF; CDR3 DNA: TGCAGCGTTGACGGGGTGAGGGAGACCCAGTACTTC
V gene: TRBV30; J gene: TRBJ1-1; clone size: NA; D gene: TRBD1; CDR3 protein: CAWRAKGTGGTEAFF; CDR3 DNA: TGTGCCTGGAGGGCGAAGGGGACAGGGGGCACTGAAGCTTTCTTT
V gene: TRBV6-2/TRBV6-3; J gene: TRBJ1-5; clone size: NA; D gene: NA; CDR3 protein: CASSYEWEQPQHF; CDR3 DNA: TGTGCCAGCAGTTACGAGTGGGAGCAGCCCCAGCATTTT
V gene: TRBV28; J gene: TRBJ1-2; clone size: NA; D gene: TRBD1; CDR3 protein: CASRASGTGEGYTF; CDR3 DNA: TGTGCCAGCAGAGCGAGTGGCACAGGGGAAGGCTACACCTTC
V gene: TRBV5-1; J gene: TRBJ1-2; clone size: NA; D gene: NA; CDR3 protein: CASSLDSANGYTF; CDR3 DNA: TGCGCCAGCAGCTTGGATTCGGCAAATGGCTACACCTTC
V gene: TRBV5-6; J gene: TRBJ2-2; clone size: NA; D gene: NA; CDR3 protein: CASSLGAGVVTGELFF; CDR3 DNA: TGTGCCAGCAGCTTGGGGGCAGGGGTCGTCACCGGGGAGCTGTTTTTT
V gene: TRBV3-1; J gene: TRBJ2-1; clone size: NA; D gene: TRBD2; CDR3 protein: CASTLTSGRDEQFF; CDR3 DNA: TGTGCCAGCACCCTGACTAGCGGGCGGGATGAGCAGTTCTTC
V gene: TRBV11-1; J gene: TRBJ2-5; clone size: NA; D gene: NA; CDR3 protein: CASSLVQETQYF; CDR3 DNA: TGTGCCAGCAGCCTAGTACAAGAGACCCAGTACTTC
V gene: TRBV19; J gene: TRBJ2-2; clone size: once; D gene: NA; CDR3 protein: CASSILTGKLFF; CDR3 DNA: TGTGCCAGTAGTATCCTCACAGGGAAGCTGTTTTTT
V gene: TRBV3-1; J gene: TRBJ2-6; clone size: NA; D gene: TRBD1; CDR3 protein: CASSQEGQISGANVLTF; CDR3 DNA: TGTGCCAGCAGCCAAGAGGGACAGATATCTGGGGCCAACGTCCTGACTTTC
V gene: TRBV4-1; J gene: TRBJ2-1; clone size: NA; D gene: TRBD2; CDR3 protein: CASSQDRTGLAGGRDNEQFF; CDR3 DNA: TGCGCCAGCAGCCAAGATAGAACGGGACTAGCGGGGGGTAGGGACAATGAGCAGTTCTTC
V gene: TRBV2; J gene: TRBJ1-1; clone size: NA; D gene: TRBD1; CDR3 protein: CASTFDRVATEAFF; CDR3 DNA: TGTGCCAGCACCTTCGACAGGGTTGCCACTGAAGCTTTCTTT
V gene: TRBV18; J gene: TRBJ2-7; clone size: NA; D gene: NA; CDR3 protein: CASSPQATYEQYF; CDR3 DNA: TGTGCCAGCTCACCACAGGCGACCTACGAGCAGTACTTC
V gene: TRBV6-6; J gene: TRBJ2-7; clone size: NA; D gene: TRBD1; CDR3 protein: CASSLNRGLSYEQYF; CDR3 DNA: TGTGCCAGCAGCCTAAACAGGGGGCTCTCCTACGAGCAGTACTTC
V gene: TRBV14; J gene: TRBJ2-1; clone size: NA; D gene: NA; CDR3 protein: CASSQQRGDEQFF; CDR3 DNA: TGTGCCAGCAGCCAGCAGAGGGGGGATGAGCAGTTCTTC
V gene: TRBV28; J gene: TRBJ1-1; clone size: NA; D gene: NA; CDR3 protein: CASSLRTFGTEAFF; CDR3 DNA: TGTGCCAGCAGTTTAAGGACCTTCGGCACTGAAGCTTTCTTT
V gene: TRBV18; J gene: TRBJ1-5; clone size: NA; D gene: NA; CDR3 protein: CASSPQGRDQPQHF; CDR3 DNA: TGTGCCAGCTCACCACAGGGGAGGGATCAGCCCCAGCATTTT
V gene: TRBV28; J gene: TRBJ2-3; clone size: once; D gene: TRBD2; CDR3 protein: CASSLSAAGGPADTQYF; CDR3 DNA: TGTGCCAGCAGTTTATCCGCGGCGGGGGGGCCCGCAGATACGCAGTATTTT